The following is a TCR beta chain sequence with its context. Its antigen is unknown. There are no base qualities to consult, and no much larger clone falls within one base. The cohort was made up of approximately 670 healthy bone marrow donors. At the time of sampling, every cohort member was nominally healthy, though immune exposures that went unrecorded were likely present. The donor was CMV seronegative and belonged to the group of 350 to 400 seronegative cohort members. Each donor provided a peripheral blood sample, and peripheral blood mononuclear cells were used for TCR beta sequencing. Genomic DNA was extracted from the blood cell samples with the Qiagen DNeasy Blood Extraction Kit. The data belong to a study of cytomegalovirus exposure and HLA in healthy donors (dated by TCRdb to between 2016 and 2019). About the investigation overall: In an earlier analysis of 550 to 750 of the donors, 276 Gb of sequence data and 117 million unique TCR beta sequences from 150 million to 200 million T cells were reported. Approximately 310 gigabases of sequencing data and roughly 90 million unique TCR sequences were included in an early release covering about 700 HLA-typed donors. Among the roughly 400 genotyped donors, around 81% belonged to the genetic ancestry cluster associated with self-reported Caucasian donors. The study aimed to test whether cataloging public T cell receptors could reveal signatures of past pathogen exposure. The T cell repertoires of 700 or so subjects were profiled by immunosequencing and related to cytomegalovirus serostatus. In addition to the first cohort of several hundred subjects, a separate validation cohort of about 120 different subjects was used. To predict cytomegalovirus infection status, the study combined high-throughput TCR immunosequencing, statistical association of individual TCRs with disease status, and machine learning. A later analysis re-analyzed previously published TCR beta repertoires from 666 donors and added high-resolution HLA genotyping to study TCR occurrence patterns. The later analysis used no new phenotypic data to find candidate immune exposures, relying instead on TCR beta sequences and their occurrence across donors. In an earlier analysis of a few hundred of the donors, high-throughput TCR beta sequencing was used to judge whether each TCR beta V gene segment behaved as functional or pseudogenic. Donor age, sex, ethnicity and CMV serostatus were compiled alongside the repertoire data. A later genetic analysis used genome-wide SNP genotypes for about 55% of the 666 donors, treating that subset as a discovery cohort. Every discovery cohort repertoire had been produced on one sequencing platform. HLA typing covered class I and class II loci at four-digit resolution. The number of donors typed differed by locus, with roughly 629-640 for A, B, C, DRB1 and DQB1, around 500 for DQA1, approximately 580 for DPA1, and 400 to 490 for DPB1. About five DR-DQ haplotypes were treated as single units for association and clustering because of strong linkage in the cohort. Among 398 genotyped donors of the cohort, an average of 235,054 unique TCR beta nucleotide sequences were sequenced per donor, around 20% of them non-productive.

Reading the germline V gene (reference sequence) gives CDR1 MNHEY and CDR2 SMNVEV. Counted from cysteine to phenylalanine, this CDR3 has 12 amino acids. Left in the record is the CDR3 DNA by itself, 36 bases read in frame from the first base. Between the V and J ends, shortened by 7 bases and 4 bases respectively, the junction contains 8 bases. To prepare the library, the immunoSEQ multiplex PCR assay was applied. A mixture of 60 forward primers for TCR Vbeta segments and 13 reverse primers for TCR Jbeta segments was used in the multiplex PCR. The CDR3 region of rearranged TCR beta genes was amplified from genomic DNA by a multiplex PCR assay. The Illumina HiSeq System was used to sequence the amplified TCR beta libraries as 87-base-pair reads. As for the original processing: A later analysis tallied 75 million to 85 million unique TCR beta chains across the 610 or so repertoires, and around 10 million of those chains were shared by two or more donors. A nearest-neighbor algorithm error-corrected the raw reads and collapsed the reads into unique sequences, merging closely related sequences to remove PCR and sequencing errors. CDR3 sequences were aligned to IMGT reference sequences to assign V, D and J gene segments. For a sequence to be retained, a match of at least six nucleotides was required to both a V gene segment and a J gene segment. A rearrangement counted as productive if the CDR3 had no stop codons and remained in frame with V and J, and every other rearrangement counted as non-productive. Following IMGT convention, CDR3 was defined as the stretch from the second conserved V-encoded cysteine to the conserved J-encoded phenylalanine. Sequences without an unambiguous match to a single V gene segment were excluded from the earlier analysis of 500 to 700 of the donors. An earlier analysis of fewer than 750 of the donors classified V segments as functional when productive rearrangements were above 56.7% and as segregating when the standard deviation between donors was above 5%. A statistical classification framework was built for diagnosing cytomegalovirus status from the catalog of TCR beta chain sequences. V and J gene assignment, in a later analysis, came from comparing TCR nucleotide sequences with IMGT/GENE-DB human TR gene sequences. In a later analysis, CDR3 sequences and most-parsimonious VDJ recombination scenarios were assigned using the TCRdist pipeline. In a later analysis, each TCR beta chain was defined by its CDR3 amino acid sequence together with its V-gene family, and reads lacking a unique V-gene family were excluded. A later analysis removed several hundred highly shared, low-generation-probability nucleotide sequences to deal with suspected cross-contamination and a sequencing artifact. A later analysis calculated a clonal expansion index for each public chain from normalized within-repertoire ranks of inferred template counts. A later analysis computed generation probabilities with a VDJ recombination model fitted to out-of-frame rearrangements, and checked the results against IGoR. In a later analysis, hypergeometric tests were used to score TCR-TCR, TCR-HLA and TCR-CMV co-occurrence, with a repertoire-size bias correction applied to TCR pairs. In a later analysis, false discovery rates were estimated by permuting HLA or CMV assignments 20 times. A later analysis grouped co-occurring TCRs with DBSCAN, adding TCRdist sequence similarity when clustering within HLA-allele-positive subsets. Repertoires with fewer than 30,000 or more than 120,000 public chains were left out of co-occurrence clustering, as were five repertoires with anomalous nucleotide sharing. The table comes from immuneACCESS by way of TCRdb, which keeps in-frame sequences with V and J called. Part of the clones is missing from these tables; in studies checked, under half for an unresolved V gene and the rest for unknown reasons. That table supplies the V and J calls and clone size; D and trimming were determined from the DNA. This sample holds some 93,000 clones; around 73% were observed only once. Of the sample, 3.3% is held by the ten largest clones.

Here is what the overall study found, with its caveats: According to the authors, the approach could potentially be generalized to other disease states and immunological phenotypes. In an earlier analysis of fewer than 700 of the donors, most TCR beta V segments appeared in productive rearrangements about 87% or about 30% of the time, broadly matching IMGT annotations. For the cohort, immune exposure information was limited to CMV serostatus. Most TCR sequences were observed very rarely across donors, whereas some public TCRs were present in many individuals. Because HLA typing was unavailable for some donors at each locus, only the typed subset was used in association tests. A later analysis reported that several top co-occurrence clusters appeared linked to parvovirus B19, influenza, CMV and Epstein-Barr virus. Some IMGT-functional V segments, including TRBV6-2 and TRBV6-3, could not be distinguished by the 87-base-pair reads and were therefore excluded. In a later analysis, TCR association rates were found to vary across HLA loci, with the most associated TCRs seen for DRB1 alleles and the fewest for HLA-C alleles. Strong co-occurrence of HLA alleles, especially DR and DQ, made assigning TCR associations to individual alleles difficult. Seventeen rarely observed V segments, including chromosome 9 orphons, were excluded from the earlier analysis of approximately 500 of the donors because counts were too low. A group of highly shared sequence variants was considered likely to be a technical artifact of the sequencing pipeline. The cohort was sequenced for TCR beta chains only, and without alpha or paired-chain data the features that could be detected were limited. The study listed approximately 150 TCR beta chains as associated with cytomegalovirus. In a later analysis, some 18,000 TCR beta sequences were associated with specific HLA alleles at a false discovery rate of 0.05. Compared with equally common non-associated chains, HLA-associated TCR beta chains in a later analysis were more clonally expanded and had lower generation probabilities. In a later genetic analysis, a missense DCLRE1C variant was associated with V-gene and J-gene trimming of TCR beta chains, and the association was replicated in an independent cohort. Correlated functional status among segregating V segments might reflect linkage disequilibrium, but an unknown experimental factor could not be ruled out. Cytomegalovirus status was reported to be diagnosed by the classifier with high specificity and sensitivity in both the original and validation cohorts. A further reported finding was that TCR beta sequences accurately predicted the HLA-A and HLA-B alleles for most subjects in the first cohort. Presence/absence analyses assumed roughly uniform sequencing depth across donors, an assumption that may not hold. A few of the identified cytomegalovirus-associated TCR beta chains were confirmed in vitro to be specific for cytomegalovirus antigens. A later genetic analysis reported fewer N-insertions in productive TCRs among donors in an Asian-associated ancestry cluster than the roughly 700-donor mean. According to a later analysis, most CMV-associated TCR beta chains appeared to be HLA-restricted, and the HLA associations seemed to be driven largely by CMV exposure.

The origin of this receptor is a woman between 40 and 55 years old in good health and CMV-seronegative. Sequencing was carried out using PBMCs. The chain is made from TRBV27 and TRBJ1-5; no confident D gene assignment can be made. The nucleotides are TGTGCCAGCAAGTCCGGGAATCAGCCCCAGCATTTT. Its translation reads: CASKSGNQPQHF.